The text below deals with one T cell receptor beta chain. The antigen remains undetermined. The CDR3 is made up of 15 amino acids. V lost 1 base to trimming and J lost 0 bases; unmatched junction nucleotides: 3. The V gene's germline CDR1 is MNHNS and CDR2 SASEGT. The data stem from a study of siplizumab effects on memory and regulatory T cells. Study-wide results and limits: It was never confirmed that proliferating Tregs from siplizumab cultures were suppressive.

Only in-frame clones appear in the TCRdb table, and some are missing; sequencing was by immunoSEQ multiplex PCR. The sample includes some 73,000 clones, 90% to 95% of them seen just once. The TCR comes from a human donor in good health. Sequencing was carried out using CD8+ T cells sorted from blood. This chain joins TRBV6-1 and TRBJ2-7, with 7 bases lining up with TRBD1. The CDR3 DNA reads TGTGCCAGCAGTGAAGGGGACAGAAGCTCCTACGAGCAGTACTTC. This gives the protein CASSEGDRSSYEQYF.